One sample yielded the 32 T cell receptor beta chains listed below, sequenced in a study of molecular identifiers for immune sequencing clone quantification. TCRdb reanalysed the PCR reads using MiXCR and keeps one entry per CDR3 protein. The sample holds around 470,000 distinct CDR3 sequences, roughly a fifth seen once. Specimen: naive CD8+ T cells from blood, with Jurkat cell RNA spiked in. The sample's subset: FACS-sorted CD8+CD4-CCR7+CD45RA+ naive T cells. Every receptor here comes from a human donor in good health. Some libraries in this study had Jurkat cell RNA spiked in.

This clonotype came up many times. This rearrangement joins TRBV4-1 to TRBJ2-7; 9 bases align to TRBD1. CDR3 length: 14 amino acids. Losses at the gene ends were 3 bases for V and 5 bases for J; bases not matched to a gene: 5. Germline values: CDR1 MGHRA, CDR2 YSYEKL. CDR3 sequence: CASSHGQGRDEQYF. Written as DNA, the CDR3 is TGCGCCAGCAGCCACGGACAGGGGAGGGACGAGCAGTACTTC.

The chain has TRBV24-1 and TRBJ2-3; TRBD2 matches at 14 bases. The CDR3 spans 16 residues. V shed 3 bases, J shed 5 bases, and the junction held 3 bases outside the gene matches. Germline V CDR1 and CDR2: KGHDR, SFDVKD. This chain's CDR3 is CATSDRTSGGKDTQYF. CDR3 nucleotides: TGTGCCACCAGTGATAGGACTAGCGGGGGGAAAGATACGCAGTATTTT.

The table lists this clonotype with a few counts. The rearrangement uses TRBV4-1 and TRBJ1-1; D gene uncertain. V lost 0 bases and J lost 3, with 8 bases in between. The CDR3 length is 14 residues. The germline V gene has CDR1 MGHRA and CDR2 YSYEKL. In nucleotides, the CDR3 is TGCGCCAGCAGCCAAGATCTTGGGGACACTGAAGCTTTCTTT. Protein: CASSQDLGDTEAFF.

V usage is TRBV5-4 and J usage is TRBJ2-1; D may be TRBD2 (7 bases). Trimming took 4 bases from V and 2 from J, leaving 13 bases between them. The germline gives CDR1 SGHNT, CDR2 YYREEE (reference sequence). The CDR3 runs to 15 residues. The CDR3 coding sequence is TGTGCCAGCAGCCGGAGGGAGGGGGCCTACAATGAGCAGTTCTTC. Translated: CASSRREGAYNEQFF.

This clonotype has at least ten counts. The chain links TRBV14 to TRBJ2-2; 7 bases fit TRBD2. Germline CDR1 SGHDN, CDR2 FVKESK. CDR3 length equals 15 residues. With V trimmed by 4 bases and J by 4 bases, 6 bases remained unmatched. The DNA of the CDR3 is TGTGCCAGCAGCCCGGGACTAACACCCACCGGGGAGCTGTTTTTT. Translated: CASSPGLTPTGELFF.

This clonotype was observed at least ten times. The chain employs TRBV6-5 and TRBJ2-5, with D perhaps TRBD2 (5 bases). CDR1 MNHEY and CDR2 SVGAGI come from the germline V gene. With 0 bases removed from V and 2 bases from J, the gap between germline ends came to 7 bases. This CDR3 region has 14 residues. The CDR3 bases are TGTGCCAGCAGTTACTCCCGGGGTCAAGAGACCCAGTACTTC. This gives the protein CASSYSRGQETQYF.

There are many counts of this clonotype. The chain's CDR3 is CASSYGTSGVYEQYF. CDR3 bases: TGTGCCAGCAGTTACGGTACTAGCGGCGTCTACGAGCAGTACTTC. This chain connects TRBV6-5 to TRBJ2-7; 8 bases are shared with TRBD2. J gave up 3 bases and V 2 bases, and 6 bases lay outside the gene matches. CDR1 is MNHEY, CDR2 SVGAGI, per germline. This CDR3 contains 15 residues.

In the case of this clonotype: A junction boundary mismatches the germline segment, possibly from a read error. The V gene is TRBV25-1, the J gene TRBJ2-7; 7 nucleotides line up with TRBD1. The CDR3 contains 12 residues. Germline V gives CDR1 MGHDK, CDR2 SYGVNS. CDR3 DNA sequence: TGTGCCAGCAGACTAGGGGGCGGCGAGCGGTACTTC. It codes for CASRLGGGERYF.

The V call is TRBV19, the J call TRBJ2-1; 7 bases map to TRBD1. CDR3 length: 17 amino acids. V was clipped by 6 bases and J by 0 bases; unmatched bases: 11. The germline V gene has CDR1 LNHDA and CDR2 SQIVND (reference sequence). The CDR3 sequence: CASRDWDSVVSYNEQFF. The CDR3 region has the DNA TGTGCCAGTAGGGACTGGGACAGCGTAGTCTCCTACAATGAGCAGTTCTTC. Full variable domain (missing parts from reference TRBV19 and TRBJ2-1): DGGITQSPKYLFRKEGQNVTLSCEQNLNHDAMYWYRQDPGQGLRLIYYSQIVNDFQKGDIAEGYSVSREKKESFPLTVTSAQKNPTAFYLCASRDWDSVVSYNEQFFGPGTRLTVL.

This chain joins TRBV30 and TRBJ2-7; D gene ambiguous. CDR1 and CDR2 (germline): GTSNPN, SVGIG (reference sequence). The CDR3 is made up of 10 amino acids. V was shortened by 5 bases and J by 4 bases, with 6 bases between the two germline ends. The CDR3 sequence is CAWGPYEQYF. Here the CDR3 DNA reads TGTGCCTGGGGACCTTACGAGCAGTACTTC.

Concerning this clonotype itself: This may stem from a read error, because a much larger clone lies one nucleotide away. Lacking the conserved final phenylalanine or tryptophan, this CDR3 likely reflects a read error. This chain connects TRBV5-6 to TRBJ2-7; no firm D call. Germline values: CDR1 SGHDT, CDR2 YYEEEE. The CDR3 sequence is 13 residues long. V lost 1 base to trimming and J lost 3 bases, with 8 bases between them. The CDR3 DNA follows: TGTGCCAGCAGCTTGCGTGCCGACTACGAGCAGTACCTC. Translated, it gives CASSLRADYEQYL.

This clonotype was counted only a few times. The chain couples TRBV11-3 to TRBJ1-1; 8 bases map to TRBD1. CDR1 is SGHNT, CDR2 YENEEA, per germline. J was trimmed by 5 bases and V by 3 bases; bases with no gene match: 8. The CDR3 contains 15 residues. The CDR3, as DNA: TGTGCCAGCAGCTTGGCGACAGGGGTCAAGACTGAAGCTTTCTTT. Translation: CASSLATGVKTEAFF.

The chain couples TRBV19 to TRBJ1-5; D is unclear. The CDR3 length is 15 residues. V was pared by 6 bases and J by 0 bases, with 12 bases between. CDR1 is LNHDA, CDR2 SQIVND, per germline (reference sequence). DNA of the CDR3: TGTGCCAGTAGCGTTGGGGTGAATAGCAATCAGCCCCAGCATTTT. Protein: CASSVGVNSNQPQHF.

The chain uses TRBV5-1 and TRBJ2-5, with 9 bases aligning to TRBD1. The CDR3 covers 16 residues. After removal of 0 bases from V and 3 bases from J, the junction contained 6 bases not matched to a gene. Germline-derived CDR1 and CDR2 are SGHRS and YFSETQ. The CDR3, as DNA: TGCGCCAGCAGCTTGGGGGAGGGACAGGGAGAAGAGACCCAGTACTTC. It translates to CASSLGEGQGEETQYF. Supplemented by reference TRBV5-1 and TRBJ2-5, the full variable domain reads KAGVTQTPRYLIKTRGQQVTLSCSPISGHRSVSWYQQTPGQGLQFLFEYFSETQRNKGNFPGRFSGRQFSNSRSEMNVSTLELGDSALYLCASSLGEGQGEETQYFGPGTRLLVL.

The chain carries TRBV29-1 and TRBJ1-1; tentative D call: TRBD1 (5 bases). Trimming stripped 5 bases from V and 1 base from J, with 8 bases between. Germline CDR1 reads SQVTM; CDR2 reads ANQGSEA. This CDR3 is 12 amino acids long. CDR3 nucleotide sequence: TGCAGCGTTAACGGGGGGAACACTGAAGCTTTCTTT. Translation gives CSVNGGNTEAFF. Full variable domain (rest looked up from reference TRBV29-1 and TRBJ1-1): SAVISQKPSRDICQRGTSLTIQCQVDSQVTMMFWYRQQPGQSLTLIATANQGSEATYESGFVIDKFPISRPNLTFSTLTVSNMSPEDSSIYLCSVNGGNTEAFFGQGTRLTVV.

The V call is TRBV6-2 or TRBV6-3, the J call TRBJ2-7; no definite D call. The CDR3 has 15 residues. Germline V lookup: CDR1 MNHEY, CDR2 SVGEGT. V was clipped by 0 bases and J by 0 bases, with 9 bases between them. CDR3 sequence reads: CASSYSSRASYEQYF. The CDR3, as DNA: TGTGCCAGCAGTTACTCGTCACGGGCCTCCTACGAGCAGTACTTC.

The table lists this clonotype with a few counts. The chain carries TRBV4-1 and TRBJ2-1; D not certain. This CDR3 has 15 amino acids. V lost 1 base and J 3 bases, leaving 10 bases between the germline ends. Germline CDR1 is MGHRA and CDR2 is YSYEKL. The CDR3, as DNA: TGCGCCAGCAGCCAAGGTCCGACCCTCTACAATGAGCAGTTCTTC. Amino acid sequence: CASSQGPTLYNEQFF.

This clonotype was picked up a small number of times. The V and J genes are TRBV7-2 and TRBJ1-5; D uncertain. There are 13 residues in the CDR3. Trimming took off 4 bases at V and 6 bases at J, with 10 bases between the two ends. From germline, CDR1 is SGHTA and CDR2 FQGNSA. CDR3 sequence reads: CASSSAGGQPQHF. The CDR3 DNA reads TGTGCCAGCAGCTCTGCAGGAGGTCAGCCCCAGCATTTT.

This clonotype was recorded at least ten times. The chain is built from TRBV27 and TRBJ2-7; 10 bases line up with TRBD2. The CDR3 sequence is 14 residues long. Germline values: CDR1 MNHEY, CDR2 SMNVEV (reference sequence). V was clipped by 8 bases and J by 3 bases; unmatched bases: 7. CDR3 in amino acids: CASSVAGGIYEQYF. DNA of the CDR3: TGTGCCAGCTCCGTAGCGGGAGGAATCTACGAGCAGTACTTC.

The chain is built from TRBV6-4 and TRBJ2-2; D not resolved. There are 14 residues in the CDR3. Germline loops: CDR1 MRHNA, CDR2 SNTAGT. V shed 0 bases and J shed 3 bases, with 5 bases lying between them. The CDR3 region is CASSDSSDTGELFF. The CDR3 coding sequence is TGTGCCAGCAGTGACTCGAGCGACACCGGGGAGCTGTTTTTT.

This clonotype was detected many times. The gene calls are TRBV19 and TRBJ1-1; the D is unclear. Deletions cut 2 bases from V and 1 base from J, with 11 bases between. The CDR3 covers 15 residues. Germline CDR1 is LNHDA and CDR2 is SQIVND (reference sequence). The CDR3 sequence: CASSIWRHTNTEAFF. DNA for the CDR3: TGTGCCAGTAGTATATGGAGACATACGAACACTGAAGCTTTCTTT.

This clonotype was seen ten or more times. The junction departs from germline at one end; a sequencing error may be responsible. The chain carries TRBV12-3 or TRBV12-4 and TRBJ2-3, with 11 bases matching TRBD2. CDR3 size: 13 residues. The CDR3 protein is CASRSTSGSSDRF. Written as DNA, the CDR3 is TGTGCCAGCCGATCCACTAGCGGGAGTTCTGACCGATTT.

The CDR3 DNA sequence: TGTGCCAGCAGCCTGGGGGAGGGTAACACCGGGGAGCTGTTTTTT. This codes for CASSLGEGNTGELFF. The chain is built from TRBV21-1 and TRBJ2-2; the table gives TRBD2 as D, unverified against the DNA. TRBV21-1 is noted as a pseudogene. CDR3 length equals 15 residues.

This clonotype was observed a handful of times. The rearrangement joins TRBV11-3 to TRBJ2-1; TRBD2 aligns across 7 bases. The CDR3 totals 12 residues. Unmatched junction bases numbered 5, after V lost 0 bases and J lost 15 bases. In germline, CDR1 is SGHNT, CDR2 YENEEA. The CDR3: CASSLDSGRLFF. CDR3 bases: TGTGCCAGCAGCTTAGATTCCGGGAGGTTGTTCTTC.

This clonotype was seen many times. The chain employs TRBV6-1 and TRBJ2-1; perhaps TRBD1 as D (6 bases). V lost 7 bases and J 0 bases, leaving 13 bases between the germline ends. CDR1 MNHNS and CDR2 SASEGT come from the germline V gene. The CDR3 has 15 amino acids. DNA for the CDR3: TGTGCCAGCACCGAAGACAGGAGCTCCTACAATGAGCAGTTCTTC. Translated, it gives CASTEDRSSYNEQFF.

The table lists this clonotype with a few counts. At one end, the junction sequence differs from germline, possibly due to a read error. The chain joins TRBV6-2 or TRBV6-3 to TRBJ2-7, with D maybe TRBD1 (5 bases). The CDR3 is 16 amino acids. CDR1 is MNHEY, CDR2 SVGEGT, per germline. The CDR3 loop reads CASSNPSTALTYGQYF. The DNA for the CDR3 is TGTGCCAGCAGTAACCCTTCGACAGCCTTAACCTACGGGCAGTACTTC.

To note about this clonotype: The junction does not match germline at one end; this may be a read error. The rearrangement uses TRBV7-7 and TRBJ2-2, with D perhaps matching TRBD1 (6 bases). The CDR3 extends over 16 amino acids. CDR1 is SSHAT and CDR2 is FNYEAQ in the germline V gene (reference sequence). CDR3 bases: TGTGCTAGCAGCTCATCAGGGGTGCCGAACACCGGGGAGCTGTTTTTT. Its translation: CASSSSGVPNTGELFF.

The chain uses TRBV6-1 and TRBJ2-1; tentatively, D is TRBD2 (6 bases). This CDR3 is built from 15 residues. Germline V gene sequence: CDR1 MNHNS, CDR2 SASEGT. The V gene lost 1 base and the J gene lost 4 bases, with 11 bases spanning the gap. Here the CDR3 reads CASSEGTGVYNEQFF. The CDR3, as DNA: TGTGCCAGCAGTGAAGGTACGGGGGTTTACAATGAGCAGTTCTTC.

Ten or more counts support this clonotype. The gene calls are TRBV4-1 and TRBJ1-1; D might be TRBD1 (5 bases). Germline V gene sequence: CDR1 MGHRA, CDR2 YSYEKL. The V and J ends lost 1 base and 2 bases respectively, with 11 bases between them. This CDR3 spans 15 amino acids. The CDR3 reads CASSQGLTVNTEAFF. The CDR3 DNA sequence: TGCGCCAGCAGCCAAGGGTTGACAGTTAACACTGAAGCTTTCTTT.

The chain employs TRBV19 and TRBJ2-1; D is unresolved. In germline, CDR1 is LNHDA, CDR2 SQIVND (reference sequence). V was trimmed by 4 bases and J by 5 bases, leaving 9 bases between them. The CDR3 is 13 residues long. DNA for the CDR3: TGTGCCAGTAGTACACCTTTAAACAATGAGCAGTTCTTC. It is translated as CASSTPLNNEQFF.

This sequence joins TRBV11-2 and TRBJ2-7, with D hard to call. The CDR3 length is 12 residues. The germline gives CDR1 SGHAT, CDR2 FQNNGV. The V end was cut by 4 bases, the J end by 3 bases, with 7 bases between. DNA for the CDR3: TGTGCCAGCAGCTCTAATATCTACGAGCAGTACTTC. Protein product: CASSSNIYEQYF.

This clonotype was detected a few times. CDR3 in DNA: TGTGCCAGTAGTACCCCGGGGCCAGGGGCCGGGGCCAACGTCCTGACTTTC. Translated: CASSTPGPGAGANVLTF. V and J are TRBV19 and TRBJ2-6; tentative D call: TRBD1 (6 bases). The CDR3 is 17 amino acids. Germline CDR1 and CDR2: LNHDA and SQIVND (reference sequence). Between the trimmed V and J ends, which lost 4 bases and 4 bases, there was a span of 17 bases.